Below, one TCR beta chain is given with its context. The target antigen is unknown. The entirety of the isolated RNA underwent reverse transcription, so expressed TCRB transcripts were sequenced. Naive, central memory and regulatory T cell samples came to a mean of approximately 3.57 million reads. Data came from immunoSEQ multiplex PCR; TCRdb stores just in-frame clones and leaves some out. The table shows approximately 37,000 clones, with roughly 49% occurring only once. This record belongs to a study of beta chain features in type 1 diabetes. CDR3 length equals 13 residues. Germline CDR1 reads SGDLS; CDR2 reads YYNGEE. Trimming cost V 4 bases and J 3 bases, with 8 bases left between them. The study, taken as a whole, reports: HLA influence on TCRB rearrangement stayed unresolved here. Junctions at VDJ sites from type 1 diabetes patients had fewer insertions and more deletions. Highly expressing activated T cells could be over-counted with a cDNA template.

Input material: central memory CD4+ T cells from blood. This clonotype originated in a woman under 30 in good health. The chain links TRBV9 to TRBJ1-5; no firm D call. DNA of the CDR3: TGTGCCAGCAGCCCTAATGACAATCAGCCCCAGCATTTT. It encodes CASSPNDNQPQHF.